This TCR beta chain emerged from a study of T cells in Graves' hyperthyroidism and ophthalmopathy. Study-level background: Before any treatment, at initial diagnosis, peripheral blood was collected. Whole-study findings and limits: Appearing also in blood were most of the thyroid clonotypes expanded above 0.001.

Diagnosis relied on clinical symptoms, serum thyroxine and TRAb, thyroid ultrasound and orbital computed tomography. Each 10 ml fresh peripheral blood draw supplied the PBMCs. RNA transcripts were the template for amplifying TCR beta CDR3 regions. Initially, a first-round RT-PCR of the TCR CDR3 employed the HTBI primer set. One entry per CDR3 protein, called by TCRdb with MiXCR from the multiplex PCR reads. The sample has approximately 610,000 distinct CDR3 sequences, roughly 14% seen once. This clonotype appeared many times. Its antigen remains unidentified. Germline CDR1 reads MDHEN; CDR2 reads SYDVKM. The CDR3 is made up of 14 amino acids. The V and J ends lost 5 bases and 2 bases respectively, with 13 bases between them.

The chain is built from TRBV28 and TRBJ2-7, with a weak D call TRBD1 (6 bases). The receptor was isolated from a middle-aged woman with Graves' ophthalmopathy. The sample consisted of blood. The CDR3 loop is CASSPNRVPYEQYF. The CDR3 bases are TGTGCCAGCAGTCCAAACAGGGTTCCCTACGAGCAGTACTTC.